The 11 T cell receptor beta chains reported below all come from one sample, sequenced in a study of blood T cells in healthy people across ages. Primed by a sample-barcoded 5' primer and a J-beta primer mix, a second PCR proceeded for roughly 6 to 12 cycles. A single record per CDR3 protein comes from TCRdb applying MiXCR to the 5' RACE reads. Of 850,000 to 1,100,000 distinct CDR3 sequences listed, under 40% are singletons. The sample comprised blood. These receptors were collected from a man between 18 and 29 years old in good health.

The table lists this clonotype with a few counts. The CDR3 nucleotides are TGTGCCAGCAGTGAACAGGGAGGCAGGATAGGCTACACCTTC. Translation gives CASSEQGGRIGYTF. The chain is built from TRBV6-1 and TRBJ1-2; TRBD1 might be the D (5 bases). Trimming removed 2 bases at V and 8 bases at J, with 15 bases between. This CDR3 is 14 amino acids long. The germline gives CDR1 MNHNS, CDR2 SASEGT.

The genes are TRBV29-1 and TRBJ2-7; D is perhaps TRBD1 or TRBD2 (5 bases each). Trimming took 5 bases from V and 7 from J, leaving 18 bases between them. The length of the CDR3 is 13 residues. Germline V gene lookup returns CDR1 SQVTM and CDR2 ANQGSEA. The CDR3 region has the DNA TGCAGCGTTATTGGGGGAGCAGATGATGAGCAGTACTTC. Translated, it gives CSVIGGADDEQYF.

As regards this clonotype: At one end the junction does not follow the germline gene, possibly because of a read error. The V and J genes are TRBV10-3 and TRBJ1-3, with D hard to call. Germline CDR1 is ENHRY and CDR2 is SYGVKD. The CDR3 sequence is 14 residues long. CDR3 protein: CTIAGAAEGNTIYF. The CDR3 region has the DNA TGTACCATCGCGGGTGCGGCAGAGGGAAACACCATATATTTT.

Only a few counts were recorded for this clonotype. J is TRBJ1-6 and V is TRBV28, with D tentatively TRBD1 (5 bases). This CDR3 contains 15 residues. V lost 4 bases and J 10 bases, leaving 17 bases between the germline ends. Germline assignment: CDR1 MDHEN and CDR2 SYDVKM. CDR3 loop: CASSYRDSHLSPLHF. In nucleotides, the CDR3 is TGTGCCAGCAGTTACCGGGACTCGCATTTGTCACCCCTCCACTTT.

Concerning this clonotype: This may stem from a read error, because a much larger clone lies one nucleotide away. The V call is TRBV10-3, the J call TRBJ2-7; 8 nucleotides match TRBD2. The ends lost 7 bases at V and 0 bases at J; junction bases unmatched: 5. This CDR3 comprises 14 residues. Germline values: CDR1 ENHRY, CDR2 SYGVKD. The CDR3 protein is CAIIAGTSSYEQYF. In DNA form, the CDR3 reads TGTGCCATCATTGCCGGGACTAGCTCCTACGAGCAGTACTTC.

This sequence joins TRBV12-3 or TRBV12-4 and TRBJ2-3; D possibly uses TRBD1 or TRBD2 (5 bases each). V gave up 6 bases and J gave up 2 bases, with 15 bases separating them. The CDR3 covers 15 residues. The CDR3 is CASRTSWGNTDTQYF. The DNA for the CDR3 is TGTGCCAGCAGGACGTCTTGGGGGAACACAGATACGCAGTATTTT.

This clonotype was found a few times. The chain combines TRBV20-1 with TRBJ2-3; perhaps TRBD1 as D (6 bases). Germline CDR1 reads DFQATT; CDR2 reads SNEGSKA (reference sequence). The length of the CDR3 is 15 residues. Trimming removed 3 bases from V and 1 base from J, with 14 bases in between. As DNA, the CDR3 is TGCAGTGCTAGTAAGGGGGTAGGAGGCACAGATACGCAGTATTTT. Translating gives CSASKGVGGTDTQYF.

V is TRBV5-1 and J is TRBJ2-3, with 7 nucleotides matching TRBD2. CDR3 length: 15 amino acids. CDR1 SGHRS and CDR2 YFSETQ come from the germline V gene. V was pared by 1 base and J by 2 bases, with 4 bases of the junction left unmatched. CDR3 protein: CASSLRRGFTDTQYF. DNA for the CDR3: TGCGCCAGCAGCTTGAGGCGGGGGTTCACAGATACGCAGTATTTT.

CDR3 DNA sequence: TGTGCCAGCTCCCCAAAGGGGCTAGCGGGGGGAGATCATACGCAGTATTTT. Translation gives CASSPKGLAGGDHTQYF. The chain joins TRBV7-3 to TRBJ2-3; 11 nucleotides line up with TRBD2. The trim removed 8 bases at V and 7 bases at J, leaving 17 bases unmatched. The CDR3 length is 17 residues. Germline CDR1 is SGHTA and CDR2 is FQGTGA.

The chain combines TRBV2 with TRBJ1-5, with D possibly being TRBD1 (5 bases). Looked up from germline, CDR1 is SNHLY and CDR2 is FYNNEI. Trimming left V 8 bases short and J 2 bases short, with 13 bases between. There are 14 residues in the CDR3. As DNA, the CDR3 is TGTGCCAGCTCATGGGGGATAGGCAATCAGCCCCAGCATTTT. Translated, it gives CASSWGIGNQPQHF.

The chain uses TRBV2 and TRBJ2-3; 9 nucleotides match TRBD1. CDR1 is SNHLY, CDR2 FYNNEI, per germline. This CDR3 comprises 14 residues. The V segment lost 11 bases and the J segment 3 bases; nucleotides outside the gene matches: 9. CDR3 nucleotide sequence: TGTGCCGGGGGGACAGGGAGGAGGACAGATACGCAGTATTTT. This codes for CAGGTGRRTDTQYF. Drawing the rest from reference TRBV2 and TRBJ2-3, the complete variable domain is EPEVTQTPSHQVTQMGQEVILRCVPISNHLYFYWYRQILGQKVEFLVSFYNNEISEKSEIFDDQFSVERPDGSNFTLKIRSTKLEDSAMYFCAGGTGRRTDTQYFGPGTRLTVL.